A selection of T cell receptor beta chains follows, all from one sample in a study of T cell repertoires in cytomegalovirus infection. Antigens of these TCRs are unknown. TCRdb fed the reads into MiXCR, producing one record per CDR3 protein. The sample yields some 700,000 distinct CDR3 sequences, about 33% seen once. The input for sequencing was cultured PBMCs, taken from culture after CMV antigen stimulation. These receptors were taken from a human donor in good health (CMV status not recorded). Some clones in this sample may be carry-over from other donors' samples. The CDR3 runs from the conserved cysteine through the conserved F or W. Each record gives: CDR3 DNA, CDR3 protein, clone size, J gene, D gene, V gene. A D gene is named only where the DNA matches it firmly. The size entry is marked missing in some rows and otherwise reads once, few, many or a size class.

DNA: TGTGCCAGCAGCTCCCCCCGGGGCAGACCAAATGAGCAGTTCTTC
CDR3: CASSSPRGRPNEQFF
size: few
J: TRBJ2-1
D: -
V: TRBV11-2

DNA: TGTGCCAGCAGCTTGCCAGGGGGCACGGCCAAAAACATTCAGTACTTC
CDR3: CASSLPGGTAKNIQYF
size: -
J: TRBJ2-4
D: TRBD1
V: TRBV7-6

DNA: TGTGCCAGCAGCTCCGGTATTCGTACAGCTGAAGAGACCCAGTACTTC
CDR3: CASSSGIRTAEETQYF
size: -
J: TRBJ2-5
D: -
V: TRBV7-9

DNA: TGTGCCAGCACCCCAGGAGGGACAGGGGGCGACGAGCAGTACTTC
CDR3: CASTPGGTGGDEQYF
size: -
J: TRBJ2-7
D: TRBD1
V: TRBV28

DNA: TGTGCCAGCAGTGGGCTAGCGAACAATGAGCAGTTCTTC
CDR3: CASSGLANNEQFF
size: -
J: TRBJ2-1
D: -
V: TRBV12-3/TRBV12-4

DNA: TGTGCCAGCAGCCTGGATCAGGACGGGCTGAACACTGAAGCTTTCTTT
CDR3: CASSLDQDGLNTEAFF
size: -
J: TRBJ1-1
D: -
V: TRBV5-6

DNA: TGTGCCATCAGTGTACGTGGTGATAGCTCCTACGAGCAGTACTTC
CDR3: CAISVRGDSSYEQYF
size: -
J: TRBJ2-7
D: -
V: TRBV10-3

DNA: TGTGCCAGTAGTGGAGGGTCTGAGGAGCAGTTCTTC
CDR3: CASSGGSEEQFF
size: few
J: TRBJ2-1
D: -
V: TRBV19

DNA: TGTGCCAGCACCCCATCTCGACAGGCCCTCGGCTACGAGCAGTACTTC
CDR3: CASTPSRQALGYEQYF
size: -
J: TRBJ2-7
D: -
V: TRBV6-1

DNA: TGTGCCAGCAGTGAGGACGGTAATTCGGGCTACGAGCAGTACTTC
CDR3: CASSEDGNSGYEQYF
size: -
J: TRBJ2-7
D: -
V: TRBV6-1

DNA: TGTGCCAGCAGCCCCTGGGGGGACCTACCCTACGAGCAGTACTTC
CDR3: CASSPWGDLPYEQYF
size: -
J: TRBJ2-7
D: -
V: TRBV11-2

DNA: TGTGCCAGCAGCTCCGGGACAGACCTAGCCAAAAACATTCAGTACTTC
CDR3: CASSSGTDLAKNIQYF
size: -
J: TRBJ2-4
D: TRBD1
V: TRBV7-2

DNA: TGTGCCAGCAGCCAGGGGCAGGGGAGGGGCTACGAGCAGTACTTC
CDR3: CASSQGQGRGYEQYF
size: -
J: TRBJ2-7
D: -
V: TRBV7-2

DNA: TGTGCCAGCAGCTTAGGCCCTGGGATACTGCAAGAGACCCAGTACTTC
CDR3: CASSLGPGILQETQYF
size: many
J: TRBJ2-5
D: -
V: TRBV7-2

DNA: TGTGCCAGCAGTGTGGGCGGGACAGGAGCCTACGAGCAGTACTTC
CDR3: CASSVGGTGAYEQYF
size: few
J: TRBJ2-7
D: TRBD1
V: TRBV2

DNA: TGTGCCAGCAGTTACCCCGGGGTCCGGGGAACCCAGTACTTC
CDR3: CASSYPGVRGTQYF
size: -
J: TRBJ2-5
D: -
V: TRBV6-5

DNA: TGTGCCAGCAGCCGGGGACTAGCGGGGGGACAAGAGACCCAGTACTTC
CDR3: CASSRGLAGGQETQYF
size: -
J: TRBJ2-5
D: TRBD2
V: TRBV7-6

DNA: TGTGCCAGCAGGTGGGGGTTGGGGACCAGGTCGTCGGTAGATACGCAGTATTTT
CDR3: CASRWGLGTRSSVDTQYF
size: -
J: TRBJ2-3
D: -
V: TRBV12-3/TRBV12-4

DNA: TGTGCCAGTAGTACCCATCGCGGACAGAGCCAAGTGGAGACCCAGTACTTC
CDR3: CASSTHRGQSQVETQYF
size: -
J: TRBJ2-5
D: -
V: TRBV19

DNA: TGTGCCAGCAGGACACGGGGACAGGGAGTGGAGACCCAGTACTTC
CDR3: CASRTRGQGVETQYF
size: -
J: TRBJ2-5
D: TRBD1
V: TRBV7-8

DNA: TGCGCCAGCAGCCAAGAGGACGTGGTAGCTTCTTTCCACGAGCAGTACTTC
CDR3: CASSQEDVVASFHEQYF
size: -
J: TRBJ2-7
D: -
V: TRBV4-1

DNA: TGTGCCAGCAGTTTCCTGGGAGGCGAAAACACTGAAGCTTTCTTT
CDR3: CASSFLGGENTEAFF
size: -
J: TRBJ1-1
D: -
V: TRBV12-3/TRBV12-4

DNA: TGCGCCAGCAGCTCGACTAGCGGGGCCTTCAATGAGCAGTTCTTC
CDR3: CASSSTSGAFNEQFF
size: -
J: TRBJ2-1
D: TRBD2
V: TRBV5-1

DNA: TGTGCCAGCAGCCAAAGGACAGCGTCTTATGGTGGAGCTTTCTTT
CDR3: CASSQRTASYGGAFF
size: -
J: TRBJ1-1
D: -
V: TRBV4-2

DNA: TGTGCCAGCAGCTTAGACAGGGGGGTTTCTGAAGCTTTCTTT
CDR3: CASSLDRGVSEAFF
size: few
J: TRBJ1-1
D: TRBD1
V: TRBV7-2

DNA: TGTGCCAGCAGTGACTGGGCAGGGGGCACTGAAGCTTTCTTT
CDR3: CASSDWAGGTEAFF
size: -
J: TRBJ1-1
D: TRBD1
V: TRBV6-1

DNA: TGTGCCAGCAGTACACTAGCGGGGTCCCAAGAGACCCAGTACTTC
CDR3: CASSTLAGSQETQYF
size: -
J: TRBJ2-5
D: TRBD2
V: TRBV6-1

DNA: TGCAGTGCTACCCCGACGGGGGATCGCAATCAGCCCCAGCATTTT
CDR3: CSATPTGDRNQPQHF
size: -
J: TRBJ1-5
D: -
V: TRBV20-1

DNA: TGTGCCAGCAGCTTGGCCCGGGGGTCCGGGGGTCGAGGCTACACCTTC
CDR3: CASSLARGSGGRGYTF
size: -
J: TRBJ1-2
D: -
V: TRBV7-9

DNA: TGTGCCAGCAGCCCGACATTGAGCCATGTGGAGACCCAGTACTTC
CDR3: CASSPTLSHVETQYF
size: -
J: TRBJ2-5
D: -
V: TRBV12-3/TRBV12-4

DNA: TGTGCCAGCTCACCCAGATGGACAGGGCTTGGCTATGGCTACACCTTC
CDR3: CASSPRWTGLGYGYTF
size: -
J: TRBJ1-2
D: TRBD1
V: TRBV18

DNA: TGTGCCAGCAGGGAAAGGGGTGGCAATCAGCCCCAGCATTTT
CDR3: CASRERGGNQPQHF
size: few
J: TRBJ1-5
D: -
V: TRBV12-3/TRBV12-4

DNA: TGCGCCAGCAGCCAAGATTGGACTAGCGGGAGGGATACGCAGTATTTT
CDR3: CASSQDWTSGRDTQYF
size: once
J: TRBJ2-3
D: TRBD2
V: TRBV4-3

DNA: TGTGCCAGCAGCTCAACCCGAGGGGGGAGGACTGAAGCTTCCTTT
CDR3: CASSSTRGGRTEASF
size: -
J: TRBJ1-1
D: -
V: TRBV7-2

DNA: TGTGCCAGCAGCTTAGTGGGCGGGAGGACGGGGGGAGATGAGCAGTTCTTC
CDR3: CASSLVGGRTGGDEQFF
size: -
J: TRBJ2-1
D: TRBD2
V: TRBV7-2

DNA: TGTGCCATCAGTGAGCATCGGGGCCAAGAGACCCAGTACTTC
CDR3: CAISEHRGQETQYF
size: -
J: TRBJ2-5
D: -
V: TRBV10-3

DNA: TGTGCCAGTAGTAAGGGGGCGGGAGGGCCCGGCGGGGAGCTGTTTTTT
CDR3: CASSKGAGGPGGELFF
size: -
J: TRBJ2-2
D: TRBD2
V: TRBV19